This record covers a single TCR beta chain. The data stem from a study of blood T cell repertoires in COVID-19. Study context: Samples taken during acute and convalescent COVID-19 were collected in the United States, Italy and Spain. Sample material is recorded as cDNA or gDNA derived from T cells, B-cell-depleted T cells, or PBMCs.

Under the authors' procedure: Cell counts per sample came from amplifying reference gene primers. The assay was immunoSEQ multiplex PCR, and TCRdb's table has in-frame clones only and misses some. The D gene and trimming were derived from the DNA, and the V and J assignments and clone size from that table. The sample lists more than 100,000 clones, 86% occurring once. V was pared by 7 bases and J by 2 bases, with 6 bases of the junction left unmatched. CDR1 SGHAT and CDR2 FQNNGV come from the germline V gene. The CDR3 contains 14 residues. This clonotype was obtained from a man aged 40-55 years with acute or convalescent COVID-19. The source material was peripheral blood. This chain connects TRBV11-2 to TRBJ2-7, with 9 bases identical to TRBD1. The CDR3 spells CASIPRDRAYEQYF. The CDR3 coding sequence is TGTGCCAGCATCCCGCGGGACAGGGCCTACGAGCAGTACTTC.